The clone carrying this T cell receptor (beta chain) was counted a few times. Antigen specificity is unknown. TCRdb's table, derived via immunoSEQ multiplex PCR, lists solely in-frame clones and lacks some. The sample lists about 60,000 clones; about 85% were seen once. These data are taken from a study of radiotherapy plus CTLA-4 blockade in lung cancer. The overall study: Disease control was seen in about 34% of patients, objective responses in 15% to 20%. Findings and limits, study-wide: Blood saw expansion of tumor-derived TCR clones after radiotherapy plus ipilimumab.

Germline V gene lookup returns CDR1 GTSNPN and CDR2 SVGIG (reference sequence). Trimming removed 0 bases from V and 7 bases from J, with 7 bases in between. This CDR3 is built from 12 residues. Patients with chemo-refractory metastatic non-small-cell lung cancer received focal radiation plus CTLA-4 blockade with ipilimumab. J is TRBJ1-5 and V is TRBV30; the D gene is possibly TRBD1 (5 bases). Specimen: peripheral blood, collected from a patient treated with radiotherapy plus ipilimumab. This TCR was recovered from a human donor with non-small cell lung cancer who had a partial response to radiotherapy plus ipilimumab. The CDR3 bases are TGTGCCTGGAGTGTAGGGGCACAGCCCCAGCATTTT. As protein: CAWSVGAQPQHF.